The rows below give T cell receptor beta chains drawn from one sample of a study of control samples from healthy donors and cancer patients. Clones were sequenced by immunoSEQ multiplex PCR, and TCRdb holds only the in-frame ones, with some missing. The sample contains over 200,000 clones, around 80% of which appear only once. The specimen sequenced was PBMCs. All receptors come from a woman aged 55-69 years with lung cancer. Each CDR3 is given with its conserved first and last residue. The D gene is left open where the match is weak. Rows give clone size only sometimes, using once, few, many, or a class for an expanded clone.

clone_size	d_call	v_call	j_call	cdr3_nt	cdr3_aa
.	.	TRBV5-1	TRBJ2-4	TGCGCCAGCAGCTATCGATCCCCTAGCGACAAAAACATTCAGTACTTC	CASSYRSPSDKNIQYF
.	.	TRBV7-3	TRBJ2-5	TGTGCCAGCAGGGCGGACCAATACCAAGAGACCCAGTACTTC	CASRADQYQETQYF
.	TRBD1	TRBV11-3	TRBJ2-6	TGTGCCAGCAGCTTACCGGGGACAGGCGTCCTGACTTTC	CASSLPGTGVLTF
.	TRBD1	TRBV3-1/TRBV3-2	TRBJ2-5	TGTGCCAGCAGCCAAGTTGACAGGGGGGAGACCCAGTACTTC	CASSQVDRGETQYF
once	.	TRBV27	TRBJ1-3	TGTGCCAGCGGGTCCTGGGGGTTAAATGGAAACACCATATATTTT	CASGSWGLNGNTIYF
.	TRBD1	TRBV10-2	TRBJ2-7	TGCGCCAGCAGAGGCTCAGTCAACAGGGGCGAGCAGTACTTC	CASRGSVNRGEQYF
.	TRBD1	TRBV10-3	TRBJ1-1	TGTGCCATCAGTGAGGGTGACAGGGTAGCTGAAGCTTTCTTT	CAISEGDRVAEAFF
.	TRBD1	TRBV5-1	TRBJ2-1	TGCGCCAGCAGCCAAGGACAGGAACTCTACAATGAGCAGTTCTTC	CASSQGQELYNEQFF
.	.	TRBV5-1	TRBJ2-5	TGCGCCAGCAGGGAAAGATACTCCCAAGAGACCCAGTACTTC	CASRERYSQETQYF
.	.	TRBV6-1	TRBJ1-1	TGTGCCAGCAGTGAGGCGCCACCCGGCACTGAAGCTTTCTTT	CASSEAPPGTEAFF
.	.	TRBV5-1	TRBJ1-1	TGCGCCAGCAGCTTGGCTTCGATGGCTGAAGCTTTCTTT	CASSLASMAEAFF
once	TRBD2	TRBV9	TRBJ2-3	TGTGCCAGCAGCCGGACTAGCGGGAGGGTAGCGGTAGATACGCAGTATTTT	CASSRTSGRVAVDTQYF
.	TRBD1	TRBV6-1	TRBJ1-3	TGTGCCAGCAGTGAAGACAGGGGCTTTGGAAACACCATATATTTT	CASSEDRGFGNTIYF
.	.	TRBV2	TRBJ1-5	TGTGCCAGCAGCCGACATGATAGCAATCAGCCCCAGCATTTT	CASSRHDSNQPQHF
.	.	TRBV2	TRBJ1-1	TGTGCCAGCAGTGTGGGTAGGGGGGACACTGAAGCTTTCTTT	CASSVGRGDTEAFF
few	.	TRBV11-3	TRBJ1-3	TGTGCCAGCAGTACAGGGTCTGGAAACACCATATATTTT	CASSTGSGNTIYF
.	.	TRBV6-4	TRBJ2-2	TGTGCCAGCAGGAAGGAGAGTTTCACCGGGGAGCTGTTTTTT	CASRKESFTGELFF
.	.	TRBV6-5	TRBJ1-1	TGTGCCAGCAGTTCGAGACCCCGGTCGAGCACTGAAGCTTTCTTT	CASSSRPRSSTEAFF
few	TRBD1	TRBV7-8	TRBJ2-1	TGTGCCAGCAGCCCTAATCGGGCAGGGGGCTCCTACAATGAGCAGTTCTTC	CASSPNRAGGSYNEQFF
.	.	TRBV7-2	TRBJ2-3	TGTGCCAGCAGCTTTGGCGGCACAGATACGCAGTATTTT	CASSFGGTDTQYF
.	.	TRBV28	TRBJ1-2	TGTGCCAGCAGTTTAAGGGGAACACCTGGGGCGGGCTACACCTTC	CASSLRGTPGAGYTF
.	.	TRBV5-4	TRBJ2-5	TGTGCCAGCAGCCCAAAGGGGGGGGCTGAAGAGACCCAGTACTTC	CASSPKGGAEETQYF
.	.	TRBV4-2	TRBJ2-3	TGTGCCAGCAGCCAAGTCGGAACTGCTAGCACAGATACGCAGTATTTT	CASSQVGTASTDTQYF
.	.	TRBV9	TRBJ1-2	TGTGCCAGCAGCTTGGTCGGGACCAGAGGCTACACCTTC	CASSLVGTRGYTF
.	.	TRBV4-2	TRBJ1-4	TGTGCCAGCAGCCAAGAGGGCAGGGAAAAACTGTTTTTT	CASSQEGREKLFF
few	.	TRBV28	TRBJ1-1	TGTGCCAGCAGGTCACTTGAGGTCGGCTACACTGAAGCTTTCTTT	CASRSLEVGYTEAFF
once	TRBD2	TRBV11-3	TRBJ2-1	TGTGCCAGCAGCTTAGCTCCGGGACTAGCGGGCAATGAGCAGTTCTTC	CASSLAPGLAGNEQFF
.	TRBD1	TRBV4-1	TRBJ1-4	TGCGCCAGCAGCCCACCGGGACAGCTTAATGAAAAACTGTTTTTT	CASSPPGQLNEKLFF
once	.	TRBV5-4	TRBJ1-6	TGTGCCAGCAGCTTGTCGGGGCCGCACTCACCCCTCCACTTT	CASSLSGPHSPLHF
few	.	TRBV4-2	TRBJ1-2	TGTGCCAGCAGCCAAGATCTACAGGATAACTATGGCTACACCTTC	CASSQDLQDNYGYTF
.	TRBD2	TRBV11-2	TRBJ2-2	TGTGCCAGCAGCCCGCGGCTAGCGGACACCGGGGAGCTGTTTTTT	CASSPRLADTGELFF
.	.	TRBV12-3/TRBV12-4	TRBJ2-4	TGTGCCAGCAGTTTCCCCGGAGACATTCAGTACTTC	CASSFPGDIQYF
.	TRBD2	TRBV15	TRBJ2-1	TGTGCCACCAGCAACCTAGCGGGAGTAGGCAATGAGCAGTTCTTC	CATSNLAGVGNEQFF
.	TRBD1	TRBV5-1	TRBJ1-6	TGCGCCAGCGGGACAGGGGATTCACCCCTCCACTTT	CASGTGDSPLHF
.	TRBD2	TRBV18	TRBJ2-1	TGTGCCAGCTCGAAGGGACTAGCGGGGGGCCTGTCCTACAATGAGCAGTTCTTC	CASSKGLAGGLSYNEQFF
.	TRBD2	TRBV7-2	TRBJ2-1	TGTGCCAGCAGCTTACTAGCGGACTACAGTGAGCAGTTCTTC	CASSLLADYSEQFF
once	.	TRBV5-1	TRBJ2-1	TGCGCCAGCAGCTTGTGGACAGACATCTACAATGAGCAGTTCTTC	CASSLWTDIYNEQFF
.	TRBD2	TRBV5-8	TRBJ2-1	TGTGCCAGCAGCCTACTAGCGGGCCTGATTTACAATGAGCAGTTCTTC	CASSLLAGLIYNEQFF
.	.	TRBV21-1	TRBJ1-5	TGTGCCAGCATCAAAGAATCGGGTCCCCCGGGTGGCAATCAGCCCCAGCATTTT	CASIKESGPPGGNQPQHF